The entry that follows covers one T cell receptor beta chain sequence. TCRdb itself ran the 5' RACE reads through MiXCR, one entry per CDR3 protein. The repertoire consists of under 400,000 distinct CDR3 sequences, with 25% to 30% occurring once and the leading ten covering about 14%. The sample is drawn from a study of T-cell memory formation after mild COVID-19. The CDR3 is made up of 16 amino acids. Germline trimming cut 2 bases from V and 2 bases from J; bases unmatched to any gene: 2. Germline values: CDR1 LNHNV, CDR2 YYDKDF (reference sequence). V usage is TRBV15 and J usage is TRBJ2-6; 8 bases fit TRBD1. The clonotype comes from an adult woman who had mild COVID-19 (a few samples of this study predate the infection). Cell type and time point are not known. Specimen: PBMCs or a T cell subset sorted from them (not recorded which). Written as DNA, the CDR3 is TGTGCCACCAGCAGAAAGGACAGGGCTGGGGCCAACGTCCTGACTTTC. Translated, it gives CATSRKDRAGANVLTF.